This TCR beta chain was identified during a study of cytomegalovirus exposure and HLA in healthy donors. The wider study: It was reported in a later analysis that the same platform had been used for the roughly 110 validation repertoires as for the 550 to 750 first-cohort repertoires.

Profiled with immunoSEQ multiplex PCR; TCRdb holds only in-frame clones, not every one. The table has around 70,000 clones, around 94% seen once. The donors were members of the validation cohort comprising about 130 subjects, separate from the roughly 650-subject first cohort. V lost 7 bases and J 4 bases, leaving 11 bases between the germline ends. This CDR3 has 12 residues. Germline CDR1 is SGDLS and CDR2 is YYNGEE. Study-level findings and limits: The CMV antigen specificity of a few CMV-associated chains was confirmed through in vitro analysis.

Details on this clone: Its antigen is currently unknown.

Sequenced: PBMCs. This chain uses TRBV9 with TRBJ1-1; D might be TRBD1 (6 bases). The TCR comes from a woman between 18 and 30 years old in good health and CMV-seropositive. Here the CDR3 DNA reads TGTGCCAGCTCAAGGGGGGGCACTGAAGCTTTCTTT. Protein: CASSRGGTEAFF.